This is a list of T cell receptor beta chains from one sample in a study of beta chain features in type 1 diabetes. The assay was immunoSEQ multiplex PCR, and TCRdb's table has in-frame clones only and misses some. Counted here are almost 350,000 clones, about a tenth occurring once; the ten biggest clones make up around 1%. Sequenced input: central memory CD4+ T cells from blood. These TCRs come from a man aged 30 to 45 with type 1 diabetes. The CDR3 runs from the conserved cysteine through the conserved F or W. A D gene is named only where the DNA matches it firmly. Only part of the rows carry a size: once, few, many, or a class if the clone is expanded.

CASSVRQAETQYF | TGTGCCAGCAGCGTAAGACAGGCAGAGACCCAGTACTTC | TRBV9 | . | TRBJ2-5 | .
CASSFGQMNTEAFF | TGTGCCAGCAGCTTCGGACAGATGAACACTGAAGCTTTCTTT | TRBV7-2 | . | TRBJ1-1 | .
CASSLAPNGSPLHF | TGTGCCAGCAGCTTAGCGCCAAATGGTTCACCCCTCCACTTT | TRBV7-2 | . | TRBJ1-6 | few
CASSLFREHNEQFF | TGTGCCAGCAGCTTGTTCCGCGAACACAATGAGCAGTTCTTC | TRBV5-4 | . | TRBJ2-1 | few
CASVQGGQGNEQYF | TGTGCCAGCGTACAGGGAGGCCAGGGGAACGAGCAGTACTTC | TRBV28 | . | TRBJ2-7 | many
CATEAGGWGYTF | TGTGCCACCGAGGCCGGGGGATGGGGCTACACCTTC | TRBV19 | . | TRBJ1-2 | few
CASSLVGGTGNTGELFF | TGCGCCAGCAGCTTGGTAGGCGGGACAGGGAATACCGGGGAGCTGTTTTTT | TRBV5-1 | TRBD1 | TRBJ2-2 | .
CASSYGGWEETQYF | TGTGCCAGCAGTTACGGCGGGTGGGAAGAGACCCAGTACTTC | TRBV6-6 | . | TRBJ2-5 | few
CASRDTKYEQYF | TGTGCCAGCAGGGACACCAAGTACGAGCAGTACTTC | TRBV2 | . | TRBJ2-7 | .
CAISESDRSYEQYF | TGTGCCATCAGTGAGTCAGACAGGTCCTACGAGCAGTACTTC | TRBV10-3 | . | TRBJ2-7 | few
CASRSRQLNTEAFF | TGTGCCAGCAGGTCGAGGCAGTTGAACACTGAAGCTTTCTTT | TRBV6-5 | . | TRBJ1-1 | .
CASRDYSGSYEQYF | TGTGCCAGTCGAGACTACAGTGGCTCCTACGAGCAGTACTTC | TRBV27 | . | TRBJ2-7 | few
CASSEGSGGTQYF | TGTGCCAGCAGTGAAGGTAGCGGGGGGACCCAGTACTTC | TRBV2 | TRBD2 | TRBJ2-5 | .
CTCGGADTQYF | TGCACCTGCGGAGGGGCAGATACGCAGTATTTT | TRBV20-1 | . | TRBJ2-3 | few
CASSAGNYGYTF | TGTGCCAGCAGTGCAGGGAACTATGGCTACACCTTC | TRBV28 | . | TRBJ1-2 | .
CASSFPGYGELFF | TGTGCCAGCAGTTTCCCAGGGTACGGGGAGCTGTTTTTT | TRBV27 | . | TRBJ2-2 | few
CASSALAGGQETQYF | TGTGCCAGCAGCGCTCTAGCGGGGGGACAAGAGACCCAGTACTTC | TRBV9 | TRBD2 | TRBJ2-5 | .
CASSSLAGGQQFF | TGTGCCAGCAGCTCTTTAGCGGGGGGCCAGCAGTTCTTC | TRBV7-2 | TRBD2 | TRBJ2-1 | .
CASSGTGGGETQYF | TGTGCCAGCAGCGGGACAGGGGGGGGAGAGACCCAGTACTTC | TRBV2 | TRBD1 | TRBJ2-5 | few
CASSLDLAKNIQYF | TGTGCCAGCAGCTTAGATCTAGCCAAAAACATTCAGTACTTC | TRBV7-2 | . | TRBJ2-4 | few